The 10 T cell receptor beta chains below were found in one sample sequenced in a study of T cell repertoires in cytomegalovirus infection. A single record per CDR3 protein comes from TCRdb applying MiXCR to the reads. This sample yields more than 300,000 distinct CDR3 sequences, of which about 35% are seen a single time; roughly 14% belongs to the top ten. Which antigens these TCRs recognize remains unknown. Sequenced here: cultured PBMCs, sampled from culture after CMV antigen stimulation. These receptor sequences come from a human donor in good health (CMV status not recorded). Some clones in this sample may be carry-over from other donors' samples.

This chain joins TRBV5-1 and TRBJ2-7, with 7 bases identical to TRBD1. CDR1 and CDR2 (germline): SGHRS, YFSETQ. This CDR3 comprises 15 residues. After removal of 1 base from V and 2 bases from J, the junction contained 6 bases not matched to a gene. CDR3 nucleotide sequence: TGCGCCAGCAGCTTGTTGGGACAGTGGGCCTACGAGCAGTACTTC. Amino acids: CASSLLGQWAYEQYF.

The chain uses TRBV10-3 and TRBJ2-1; D is uncertain. Germline values: CDR1 ENHRY, CDR2 SYGVKD. The CDR3 runs to 14 residues. Between the trimmed V and J ends, which lost 4 bases and 1 base, there was a span of 8 bases. The CDR3 nucleotides read TGTGCCATCAGTGCAGGTACTTCCTACAATGAGCAGTTCTTC. Translating it yields CAISAGTSYNEQFF.

This clonotype was observed a few times. The genes are TRBV6-6 and TRBJ2-3, with 8 positions matching TRBD2. V was pared by 1 base and J by 6 bases, with 9 bases of the junction left unmatched. The CDR3 spans 16 residues. Looked up from germline, CDR1 is MNHNY and CDR2 is SVGAGI (reference sequence). The CDR3 region is CASSYLPSGLGDTQYF. For the CDR3, the DNA is TGTGCCAGCAGTTACTTGCCTAGCGGGCTGGGGGATACGCAGTATTTT.

This clonotype was found a few times. The chain is built from TRBV19 and TRBJ2-3; D gene uncertain. The CDR3 loop spans 16 amino acids. Per the germline V gene, CDR1 is LNHDA and CDR2 is SQIVND (reference sequence). Trimming left V 4 bases short and J 2 bases short, with 16 bases between. CDR3 nucleotide sequence: TGTGCCAGTAGTACCCCTTCACACGACCCCACAGATACGCAGTATTTT. Its protein product is CASSTPSHDPTDTQYF. Full variable domain (rest looked up from reference TRBV19 and TRBJ2-3): DGGITQSPKYLFRKEGQNVTLSCEQNLNHDAMYWYRQDPGQGLRLIYYSQIVNDFQKGDIAEGYSVSREKKESFPLTVTSAQKNPTAFYLCASSTPSHDPTDTQYFGPGTRLTVL.

This clonotype showed up just once. The chain carries TRBV19 and TRBJ2-2, with 7 bases aligning to TRBD1. The CDR3 totals 15 residues. Per the germline V gene, CDR1 is LNHDA and CDR2 is SQIVND (reference sequence). Losses at the gene ends were 3 bases for V and 2 bases for J; bases not matched to a gene: 3. DNA of the CDR3: TGTGCCAGTAGTATTAGGACAGGTAACACCGGGGAGCTGTTTTTT. Amino acids: CASSIRTGNTGELFF.

At least ten counts were recorded for this clonotype. The V call is TRBV7-2, the J call TRBJ2-3, with D hard to call. Per germline, CDR1 SGHTA and CDR2 FQGNSA. The CDR3 runs 13 residues. V was cut by 3 bases and J by 1 base, with 5 bases left in between. The CDR3 here is CASSFRGTDTQYF. The CDR3 coding sequence is TGTGCCAGCAGCTTCCGCGGCACAGATACGCAGTATTTT. The full variable domain, rest sourced from reference TRBV7-2 and TRBJ2-3, is GAGVSQSPSNKVTEKGKDVELRCDPISGHTALYWYRQSLGQGLEFLIYFQGNSAPDKSGLPSDRFSAERTGGSVSTLTIQRTQQEDSAVYLCASSFRGTDTQYFGPGTRLTVL.

This rearrangement joins TRBV28 to TRBJ1-4, with 8 bases identical to TRBD1. The CDR3 has 15 amino acids. CDR1 MDHEN and CDR2 SYDVKM come from the germline V gene. J was trimmed by 8 bases and V by 5 bases; bases with no gene match: 10. CDR3 nucleotides: TGTGCCAGCAGTCTAAACAGGGGGACCGGAGAAAAACTGTTTTTT. As protein: CASSLNRGTGEKLFF.

This clonotype was seen more than once but under ten times. The chain carries TRBV7-9 and TRBJ2-2; 9 bases align to TRBD1. The J segment lost 2 bases and the V segment lost 5 bases, leaving 6 bases of the junction unmatched. This CDR3 is 16 amino acids long. Germline loops: CDR1 SEHNR, CDR2 FQNEAQ (reference sequence). The CDR3 is CASSPGTGKNTGELFF. CDR3 coding DNA: TGTGCCAGCAGCCCTGGGACAGGGAAAAACACCGGGGAGCTGTTTTTT.

This chain joins TRBV29-1 and TRBJ2-3; 7 positions match TRBD1. The CDR3 has 13 residues. Trimming took 6 bases from V and 6 from J; bases not matched to a gene: 9. CDR1 is SQVTM and CDR2 is ANQGSEA in the germline V gene. The CDR3 nucleotides are TGCAGCGTGGGACAGATTGAGGGGGATACGCAGTATTTT. As protein: CSVGQIEGDTQYF.

The chain uses TRBV9 and TRBJ2-1, with a possible D match to TRBD2 (6 bases). Per the germline V gene, CDR1 is SGDLS and CDR2 is YYNGEE. Trimming cost V 4 bases and J 5 bases, with 19 bases left between them. The CDR3 consists of 16 residues. The CDR3 loop is CASSPEAEGFNNEQFF. CDR3 nucleotide sequence: TGTGCCAGCAGCCCTGAAGCGGAGGGGTTCAACAATGAGCAGTTCTTC.